This TCR beta chain was found in a study of control samples from healthy donors and cancer patients. V lost 4 bases to trimming and J lost 7 bases, with 19 bases between them. The germline V gene encodes CDR1 SNHLY and CDR2 FYNNEI. This CDR3 is 15 amino acids long. Libraries were prepared by immunoSEQ multiplex PCR; TCRdb keeps only in-frame clonotypes and omits some of them. The top ten hold more than 3% of the sample, which has 140,000 to 150,000 clones, more than 90% seen once. A note on this clone: The sample holds other DNA sequences that translate to the same CDR3.

This sequence joins TRBV2 and TRBJ1-2; D gene uncertain. Material for sequencing was blood. The clonotype was recovered from a man aged 25 to 40 in good health. The CDR3 coding sequence is TGTGCCAGCAGTGTGGGATTGCCAGTATTAACTGGCTACACCTTC. Amino acid sequence: CASSVGLPVLTGYTF. Supplemented by reference TRBV2 and TRBJ1-2, the full variable domain reads EPEVTQTPSHQVTQMGQEVILRCVPISNHLYFYWYRQILGQKVEFLVSFYNNEISEKSEIFDDQFSVERPDGSNFTLKIRSTKLEDSAMYFCASSVGLPVLTGYTFGSGTRLTVV.